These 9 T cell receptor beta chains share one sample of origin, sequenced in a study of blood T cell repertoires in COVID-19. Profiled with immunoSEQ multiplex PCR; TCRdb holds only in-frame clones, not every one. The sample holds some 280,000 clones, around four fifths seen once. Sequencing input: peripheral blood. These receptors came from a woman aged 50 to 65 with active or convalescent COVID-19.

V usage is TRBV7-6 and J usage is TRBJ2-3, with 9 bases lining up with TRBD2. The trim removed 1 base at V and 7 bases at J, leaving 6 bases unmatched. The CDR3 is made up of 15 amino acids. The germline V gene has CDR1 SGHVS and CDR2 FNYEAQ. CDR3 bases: TGTGCCAGCAGCTTAGAGGCGGGAGGGCCCTATACGCAGTATTTT. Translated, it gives CASSLEAGGPYTQYF. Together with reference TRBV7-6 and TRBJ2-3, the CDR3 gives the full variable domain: GAGVSQSPRYKVTKRGQDVALRCDPISGHVSLYWYRQALGQGPEFLTYFNYEAQQDKSGLPNDRFSAERPEGSISTLTIQRTEQRDSAMYRCASSLEAGGPYTQYFGPGTRLTVL.

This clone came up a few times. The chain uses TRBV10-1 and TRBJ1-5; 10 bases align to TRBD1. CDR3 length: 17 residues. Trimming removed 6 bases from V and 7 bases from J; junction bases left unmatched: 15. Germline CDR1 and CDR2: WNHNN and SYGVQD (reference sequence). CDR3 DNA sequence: TGCGCCAGCAGCCCGGGACAGGGGAGATCTAGCCGGCAGCCCCAGCATTTT. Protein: CASSPGQGRSSRQPQHF.

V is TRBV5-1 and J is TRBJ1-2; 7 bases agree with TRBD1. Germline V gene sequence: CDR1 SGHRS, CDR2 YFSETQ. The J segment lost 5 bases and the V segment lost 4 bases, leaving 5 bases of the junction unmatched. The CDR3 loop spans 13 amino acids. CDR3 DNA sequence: TGCGCCAGCAGCAATAGACAGGGTTATGGCTACACCTTC. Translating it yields CASSNRQGYGYTF.

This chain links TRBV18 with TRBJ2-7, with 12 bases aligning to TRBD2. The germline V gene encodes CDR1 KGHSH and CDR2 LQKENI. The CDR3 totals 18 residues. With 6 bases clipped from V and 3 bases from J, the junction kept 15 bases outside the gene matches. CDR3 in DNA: TGTGCCAGCTCTTCAGGACAGGGCCTAGCGGGAGGGCACTACGAGCAGTACTTC. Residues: CASSSGQGLAGGHYEQYF. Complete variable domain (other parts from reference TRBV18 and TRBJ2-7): NAGVMQNPRHLVRRRGQEARLRCSPMKGHSHVYWYRQLPEEGLKFMVYLQKENIIDESGMPKERFSAEFPKEGPSILRIQQVVRGDSAAYFCASSSGQGLAGGHYEQYFGPGTRLTVT.

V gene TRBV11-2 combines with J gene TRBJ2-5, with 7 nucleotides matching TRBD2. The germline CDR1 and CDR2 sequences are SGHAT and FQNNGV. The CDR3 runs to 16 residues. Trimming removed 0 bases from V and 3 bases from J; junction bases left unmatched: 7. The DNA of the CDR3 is TGTGCCAGCAGCTTAGACGGCGGGACTATAGAAGAGACCCAGTACTTC. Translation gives CASSLDGGTIEETQYF.

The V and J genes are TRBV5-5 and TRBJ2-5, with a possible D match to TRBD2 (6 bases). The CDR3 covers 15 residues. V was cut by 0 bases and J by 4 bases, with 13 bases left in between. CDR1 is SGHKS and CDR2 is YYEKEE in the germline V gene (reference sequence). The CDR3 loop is CASSLVAVGGETQYF. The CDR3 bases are TGTGCCAGCAGCTTGGTAGCAGTGGGGGGAGAGACCCAGTACTTC.

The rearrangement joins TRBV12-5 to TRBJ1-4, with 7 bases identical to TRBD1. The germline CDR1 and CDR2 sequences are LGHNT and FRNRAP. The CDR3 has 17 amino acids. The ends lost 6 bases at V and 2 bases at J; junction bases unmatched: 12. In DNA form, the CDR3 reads TGTGCTAGTGGGGCGCTACAGGGGATCCCGACTAATGAAAAACTGTTTTTT. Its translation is CASGALQGIPTNEKLFF.

The CDR3 sequence: CASSLGRNRGNTEAFF. The CDR3 DNA reads TGCGCCAGCAGCTTGGGTAGAAACAGGGGGAACACTGAAGCTTTCTTT. The rearrangement links TRBV5-1 to TRBJ1-1; 7 bases match TRBD1. The germline V gene encodes CDR1 SGHRS and CDR2 YFSETQ. This CDR3 comprises 16 residues. The J segment lost 1 base and the V segment lost 0 bases, leaving 6 bases of the junction unmatched.

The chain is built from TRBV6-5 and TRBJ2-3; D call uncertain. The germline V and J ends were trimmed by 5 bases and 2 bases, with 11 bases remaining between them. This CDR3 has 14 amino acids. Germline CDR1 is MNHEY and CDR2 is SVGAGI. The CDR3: CASSLAEPTDTQYF. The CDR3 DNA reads TGTGCCAGCAGTCTGGCCGAACCCACAGATACGCAGTATTTT.